The 29 T cell receptor beta chains below come from one sample, sequenced in a study of blood T cell repertoires in COVID-19. The method was immunoSEQ multiplex PCR; TCRdb's version includes in-frame clones alone and lacks a portion of them. The data contain 95,000 to 100,000 clones, 91% of them singletons. Sequenced material: peripheral blood. These receptors came from a man in his forties or fifties with acute or convalescent COVID-19.

The chain links TRBV6-5 to TRBJ2-3; 11 bases agree with TRBD2. V lost 7 bases, J lost 6 bases, and 9 bases stayed unmatched. CDR3 size: 15 residues. The germline V gene encodes CDR1 MNHEY and CDR2 SVGAGI. CDR3 nucleotide sequence: TGTGCCAGCAAGAAGACTAGCGGGGTGGGGGATACGCAGTATTTT. Its protein is CASKKTSGVGDTQYF.

This sequence joins TRBV4-2 and TRBJ1-5, with 8 bases fitting TRBD1. The CDR3 totals 14 residues. CDR1 and CDR2 (germline): LGHNA, YNFKEQ. Germline trimming cut 6 bases from V and 4 bases from J; bases unmatched to any gene: 5. CDR3 region: CASSPDRGNQPQHF. CDR3 bases: TGTGCCAGCAGTCCAGACAGGGGTAATCAGCCCCAGCATTTT.

The gene calls are TRBV13 and TRBJ1-2; tentatively, D is TRBD1 (5 bases). Germline lookup yields CDR1 PRHDT and CDR2 FYEKMQ (reference sequence). There are 12 residues in the CDR3. Trimming shortened V by 4 bases and J by 3 bases, and 6 bases separated the two germline ends. The CDR3, as DNA: TGTGCCAGCAGCTCGACAGACTATGGCTACACCTTC. Protein sequence: CASSSTDYGYTF.

The genes are TRBV4-2 and TRBJ1-3; D not resolved. This CDR3 contains 16 residues. Trimming took 0 bases from V and 0 from J, leaving 9 bases between them. CDR1 is LGHNA and CDR2 is YNFKEQ in the germline V gene. The CDR3 spells CASSQDLPISGNTIYF. The CDR3 DNA reads TGTGCCAGCAGCCAAGATCTACCGATCTCTGGAAACACCATATATTTT.

The chain couples TRBV9 to TRBJ2-1; no definite D call. This CDR3 is built from 13 residues. Deletions cut 1 base from V and 6 bases from J, with 8 bases between. Germline V gives CDR1 SGDLS, CDR2 YYNGEE. As DNA, the CDR3 is TGTGCCAGCAGCGTATTTGAGCGCAATGAGCAGTTCTTC. It encodes CASSVFERNEQFF.

The chain links TRBV3-1 (or the pseudogene TRBV3-2) to TRBJ1-5; D is ambiguous. The CDR3 runs 13 residues. The V end was cut by 4 bases, the J end by 7 bases, with 11 bases between. Germline CDR1 is LGHDT and CDR2 is YNNKEL (reference sequence). The CDR3 DNA is TGTGCCAGCAGCCCCTCCGCGTGGCAGCCCCAGCATTTT. Residues: CASSPSAWQPQHF.

The V call is TRBV12-3 or TRBV12-4, the J call TRBJ1-2; perhaps TRBD1 as D (5 bases). Trimming removed 8 bases from V and 7 bases from J, with 11 bases in between. The CDR3 totals 11 residues. The chain's CDR3 is CASGGGFGYTF. CDR3 nucleotide sequence: TGTGCCAGCGGGGGAGGGTTTGGCTACACCTTC.

The chain couples TRBV7-2 to TRBJ2-3; TRBD2 matches at 10 bases. In germline, CDR1 is SGHTA, CDR2 FQGNSA. The CDR3 loop spans 16 amino acids. The V segment lost 3 bases and the J segment 6 bases; nucleotides outside the gene matches: 9. The CDR3: CASSFRAASGGDTQYF. DNA of the CDR3: TGTGCCAGCAGCTTTAGGGCAGCTAGCGGGGGCGATACGCAGTATTTT.

This clone has only a few counts. The chain joins TRBV12-3 or TRBV12-4 to TRBJ1-2; D is unresolved. The CDR3 has 12 residues. Trimming shortened V by 6 bases and J by 4 bases, and 9 bases separated the two germline ends. In DNA, the CDR3 is TGTGCCAGCAGACACGACTTCTATGGCTACACCTTC. Its translation: CASRHDFYGYTF.

The chain uses TRBV20-1 and TRBJ1-1, with TRBD1 matching over 10 bases. After removal of 3 bases from V and 6 bases from J, the junction contained 4 bases not matched to a gene. From germline, CDR1 is DFQATT and CDR2 SNEGSKA (reference sequence). The CDR3 runs to 13 residues. For the CDR3, the DNA is TGCAGTGCTAGTGACAGGGGGCGGGCTGAAGCTTTCTTT. It yields the protein CSASDRGRAEAFF.

The V gene is TRBV12-3 or TRBV12-4, the J gene TRBJ1-6; TRBD1 agrees at 10 bases. J lost 10 bases, V lost 5 bases, and 2 bases had no gene match. The length of the CDR3 is 13 residues. The CDR3: CASSPGQGSPLHF. For the CDR3, the DNA is TGTGCCAGCAGTCCGGGACAGGGGTCACCCCTCCACTTT.

This clone occurred once. The V and J genes are TRBV6-6 and TRBJ1-2; D is undetermined. CDR1 is MNHNY and CDR2 is SVGAGI in the germline V gene (reference sequence). The V gene lost 4 bases and the J gene lost 3 bases, with 9 bases spanning the gap. The CDR3 length is 13 residues. The CDR3 nucleotides read TGTGCCAGCAGTTTTCCTGCGGACTATGGCTACACCTTC. Its translation is CASSFPADYGYTF.

This chain joins TRBV5-8 and TRBJ2-3; TRBD2 matches at 9 bases. Germline V CDR1 and CDR2: SGHTS, YDEGEE. Unmatched junction bases numbered 5, after V lost 2 bases and J lost 1 base. The CDR3 has 16 amino acids. CDR3: CASSFASGEGTDTQYF. The CDR3 DNA sequence: TGTGCCAGCAGCTTCGCTAGCGGGGAAGGCACAGATACGCAGTATTTT.

This chain joins TRBV5-1 and TRBJ2-7; the match to TRBD2 covers 8 bases. This CDR3 region has 17 residues. V lost 0 bases to trimming and J lost 3 bases; unmatched junction nucleotides: 11. CDR1 and CDR2 from the germline V gene are SGHRS and YFSETQ. CDR3 sequence (DNA): TGCGCCAGCAGCTTGGTTCCCTCAGCGGGGGAAGACTACGAGCAGTACTTC. Translation gives CASSLVPSAGEDYEQYF.

In DNA form, the CDR3 reads TGTGCCAGCAGCCAAACAGGGACAGGAAACACCATATATTTT. This translates into CASSQTGTGNTIYF. The chain links TRBV3-1 (or the pseudogene TRBV3-2) to TRBJ1-3; possible D gene TRBD1, 6 bases. The CDR3 extends over 14 amino acids. Trimming took 2 bases from V and 4 from J, leaving 9 bases between them. Germline V lookup: CDR1 LGHDT, CDR2 YNNKEL (reference sequence).

V and J are TRBV28 and TRBJ1-5; 9 nucleotides line up with TRBD1. CDR3 length: 15 amino acids. CDR1 and CDR2 (germline): MDHEN, SYDVKM. Losses at the gene ends were 6 bases for V and 2 bases for J; bases not matched to a gene: 5. The CDR3 bases are TGTGCCAGCAGAACAGGGGGCAGGGGCAATCAGCCCCAGCATTTT. Translation gives CASRTGGRGNQPQHF.

V usage is TRBV6-5 and J usage is TRBJ2-5, with D possibly TRBD2 on 7 matching bases. The germline gives CDR1 MNHEY, CDR2 SVGAGI. V was shortened by 2 bases and J by 1 base, with 11 bases between the two germline ends. The CDR3 consists of 15 residues. The CDR3 spells CASSYGRGAQETQYF. The CDR3 DNA follows: TGTGCCAGCAGTTACGGGAGGGGGGCCCAAGAGACCCAGTACTTC.

The chain joins TRBV4-3 to TRBJ1-1; D not certain. This CDR3 is 15 amino acids long. Trimming shortened V by 3 bases and J by 3 bases, and 14 bases separated the two germline ends. From germline, CDR1 is LGHNA and CDR2 YSLEER. The CDR3 sequence is CASSQQVTEDTEAFF. The DNA of the CDR3 is TGCGCCAGCAGCCAGCAGGTTACTGAAGACACTGAAGCTTTCTTT.

The rearrangement uses TRBV12-3 or TRBV12-4 and TRBJ2-5; D gene uncertain. With 7 bases removed from V and 7 bases from J, the gap between germline ends came to 16 bases. CDR3 length: 13 amino acids. The CDR3 DNA is TGTGCCAGCACCTTGCGGCCCGAAGGGACCCAGTACTTC. Translated: CASTLRPEGTQYF.

CDR3 region: CASSLLSGQYNSPLHF. CDR3 DNA: TGTGCCAGCAGTTTATTATCGGGACAATATAATTCACCCCTCCACTTT. J is TRBJ1-6 and V is TRBV28, with D possibly TRBD1 on 6 matching bases. V was pared by 1 base and J by 4 bases, with 11 bases between. The germline CDR1 and CDR2 sequences are MDHEN and SYDVKM. The CDR3 totals 16 residues.

The chain couples TRBV2 to TRBJ1-6, with 7 bases aligning to TRBD1. The germline CDR1 and CDR2 sequences are SNHLY and FYNNEI. The J segment lost 5 bases and the V segment lost 4 bases, leaving 2 bases of the junction unmatched. There are 14 residues in the CDR3. In DNA, the CDR3 is TGTGCCAGCAGTGGACAGGGTAATAATTCACCCCTCCACTTT. This codes for CASSGQGNNSPLHF.

The CDR3 is CASSTHRGRGGGANVLTF. For the CDR3, the DNA is TGTGCCAGCAGCACTCACCGAGGTCGGGGAGGTGGGGCCAACGTCCTGACTTTC. This chain uses TRBV7-2 with TRBJ2-6, with D perhaps matching TRBD2 (6 bases). This CDR3 spans 18 amino acids. The V end lost 5 bases, the J end lost 3 bases, and 20 bases lay between the germline ends. Germline assignment: CDR1 SGHTA and CDR2 FQGNSA. Full variable domain (missing parts from reference TRBV7-2 and TRBJ2-6): GAGVSQSPSNKVTEKGKDVELRCDPISGHTALYWYRQSLGQGLEFLIYFQGNSAPDKSGLPSDRFSAERTGGSVSTLTIQRTQQEDSAVYLCASSTHRGRGGGANVLTFGAGSRLTVL.

J is TRBJ2-3 and V is TRBV11-2; D gene uncertain. Germline CDR1 is SGHAT and CDR2 is FQNNGV. The length of the CDR3 is 14 residues. V was trimmed by 3 bases and J by 1 base, leaving 8 bases between them. The CDR3 sequence: CASSFAPRTDTQYF. CDR3 in DNA: TGTGCCAGCAGCTTCGCGCCCCGCACAGATACGCAGTATTTT. Together with reference TRBV11-2 and TRBJ2-3, the CDR3 gives the full variable domain: EAGVAQSPRYKIIEKRQSVAFWCNPISGHATLYWYQQILGQGPKLLIQFQNNGVVDDSQLPKDRFSAERLKGVDSTLKIQPAKLEDSAVYLCASSFAPRTDTQYFGPGTRLTVL.

In DNA form, the CDR3 reads TGTGCCAGCTCATCAGACAGACAAGAGACCCAGTACTTC. It specifies CASSSDRQETQYF. The chain links TRBV18 to TRBJ2-5, with TRBD1 as a possible D gene (5 bases). This CDR3 spans 13 amino acids. V lost 5 bases to trimming and J lost 2 bases, with 9 bases between them. Germline values: CDR1 KGHSH, CDR2 LQKENI.

The chain links TRBV19 to TRBJ1-3; D uncertain. Trimming left V 5 bases short and J 3 bases short, with 14 bases between. Germline CDR1 is LNHDA and CDR2 is SQIVND (reference sequence). This CDR3 comprises 15 residues. Here the CDR3 DNA reads TGTGCCAGTAGTCCCCGTCGGACTTTTGGAAACACCATATATTTT. Its protein is CASSPRRTFGNTIYF.

The gene calls are TRBV5-5 and TRBJ2-3; D unclear. CDR3 size: 15 residues. V lost 3 bases, J lost 3 bases, and 14 bases lay in between. Germline V gene data show CDR1 as SGHKS and CDR2 as YYEKEE (reference sequence). Here the CDR3 DNA reads TGTGCCAGCAGCTCAGAGGAAGGAACTACAGATACGCAGTATTTT. Its translation: CASSSEEGTTDTQYF.

The rearrangement joins TRBV11-2 to TRBJ1-2, with a possible D match to TRBD1 (5 bases). This CDR3 is built from 14 residues. Between the trimmed V and J ends, which lost 3 bases and 4 bases, there was a span of 12 bases. CDR1 SGHAT and CDR2 FQNNGV come from the germline V gene. The DNA for the CDR3 is TGTGCCAGCAGCTTCGGCCAGGGAGGCTATGGCTACACCTTC. This translates into CASSFGQGGYGYTF. Drawing the rest from reference TRBV11-2 and TRBJ1-2, the complete variable domain is EAGVAQSPRYKIIEKRQSVAFWCNPISGHATLYWYQQILGQGPKLLIQFQNNGVVDDSQLPKDRFSAERLKGVDSTLKIQPAKLEDSAVYLCASSFGQGGYGYTFGSGTRLTVV.

The chain joins TRBV6-1 to TRBJ2-6; no clear D gene. Germline V gene sequence: CDR1 MNHNS, CDR2 SASEGT. This CDR3 has 15 amino acids. V lost 2 bases and J 0 bases, leaving 5 bases between the germline ends. CDR3 nucleotides: TGTGCCAGCAGTGAAAGAGGCTCTGGGGCCAACGTCCTGACTTTC. Translation: CASSERGSGANVLTF.

The chain links TRBV5-5 to TRBJ2-7, with D perhaps TRBD1 (6 bases). This CDR3 contains 16 residues. Germline CDR1 and CDR2: SGHKS and YYEKEE (reference sequence). V shed 3 bases and J shed 0 bases, with 16 bases lying between them. The CDR3 region has the DNA TGTGCCAGCAGCTCCGCTTTAAGGGGGAGCTCCTACGAGCAGTACTTC. Protein product: CASSSALRGSSYEQYF.